This TCR beta chain was retrieved from a study of PD-L1 blockade in urothelial cancer. Overall study context: Earlier, patients had received 0 to 3 chemotherapy regimens. T cell content in blood samples showed a median of about 140,000.

Notes on the study in general: At the 3-week point, tumor-associated blood clones expanded more in durable-benefit patients.

Locally advanced or metastatic urothelial carcinoma was present in patients. The germline V gene encodes CDR1 ENHRY and CDR2 SYGVKD. Trimming stripped 10 bases from V and 5 bases from J, with 14 bases between. The CDR3 totals 12 residues. Generated by immunoSEQ multiplex PCR, the TCRdb table keeps only in-frame clones and is missing some. The repertoire has approximately 30,000 clones, approximately 79% of them found once; the top ten carry approximately 2%. A word on this clone: Its antigen is unidentified.

The clonotype was recovered from a man aged 50 to 59 with urothelial cancer. The chain joins TRBV10-3 to TRBJ1-1; D unclear. This sample comprised PBMCs, obtained around atezolizumab (anti-PD-L1) treatment. CDR3 DNA sequence: TGTGCCAGCAGCTCGAGGGAAACTGAAGCTTTCTTT. Translated, it gives CASSSRETEAFF.